The clone carrying this T cell receptor beta chain has only a few counts. Researchers amplified the TCR beta CDR3 regions from RNA transcripts. An initial round of RT-PCR targeting the TCR CDR3 relied on the HTBI primer set. One entry per CDR3 protein, called by TCRdb with MiXCR from the multiplex PCR reads. The table has more than 550,000 distinct CDR3 sequences, roughly 17% seen once. This sample was included in a study of T cells in Graves' hyperthyroidism and ophthalmopathy. The CDR3 consists of 14 residues. The germline V gene has CDR1 SEHNR and CDR2 FQNEAQ (reference sequence). J lost 2 bases, V lost 5 bases, and 4 bases had no gene match.

The clonotype originates from a man in his fifties or sixties with Graves' hyperthyroidism. The rearrangement links TRBV7-9 to TRBJ2-7; TRBD1 matches 9 bases. The specimen was blood. DNA for the CDR3: TGTGCCAGCAGCCCGGACAGGGGTGCCTACGAGCAGTACTTC. The encoded protein is CASSPDRGAYEQYF.